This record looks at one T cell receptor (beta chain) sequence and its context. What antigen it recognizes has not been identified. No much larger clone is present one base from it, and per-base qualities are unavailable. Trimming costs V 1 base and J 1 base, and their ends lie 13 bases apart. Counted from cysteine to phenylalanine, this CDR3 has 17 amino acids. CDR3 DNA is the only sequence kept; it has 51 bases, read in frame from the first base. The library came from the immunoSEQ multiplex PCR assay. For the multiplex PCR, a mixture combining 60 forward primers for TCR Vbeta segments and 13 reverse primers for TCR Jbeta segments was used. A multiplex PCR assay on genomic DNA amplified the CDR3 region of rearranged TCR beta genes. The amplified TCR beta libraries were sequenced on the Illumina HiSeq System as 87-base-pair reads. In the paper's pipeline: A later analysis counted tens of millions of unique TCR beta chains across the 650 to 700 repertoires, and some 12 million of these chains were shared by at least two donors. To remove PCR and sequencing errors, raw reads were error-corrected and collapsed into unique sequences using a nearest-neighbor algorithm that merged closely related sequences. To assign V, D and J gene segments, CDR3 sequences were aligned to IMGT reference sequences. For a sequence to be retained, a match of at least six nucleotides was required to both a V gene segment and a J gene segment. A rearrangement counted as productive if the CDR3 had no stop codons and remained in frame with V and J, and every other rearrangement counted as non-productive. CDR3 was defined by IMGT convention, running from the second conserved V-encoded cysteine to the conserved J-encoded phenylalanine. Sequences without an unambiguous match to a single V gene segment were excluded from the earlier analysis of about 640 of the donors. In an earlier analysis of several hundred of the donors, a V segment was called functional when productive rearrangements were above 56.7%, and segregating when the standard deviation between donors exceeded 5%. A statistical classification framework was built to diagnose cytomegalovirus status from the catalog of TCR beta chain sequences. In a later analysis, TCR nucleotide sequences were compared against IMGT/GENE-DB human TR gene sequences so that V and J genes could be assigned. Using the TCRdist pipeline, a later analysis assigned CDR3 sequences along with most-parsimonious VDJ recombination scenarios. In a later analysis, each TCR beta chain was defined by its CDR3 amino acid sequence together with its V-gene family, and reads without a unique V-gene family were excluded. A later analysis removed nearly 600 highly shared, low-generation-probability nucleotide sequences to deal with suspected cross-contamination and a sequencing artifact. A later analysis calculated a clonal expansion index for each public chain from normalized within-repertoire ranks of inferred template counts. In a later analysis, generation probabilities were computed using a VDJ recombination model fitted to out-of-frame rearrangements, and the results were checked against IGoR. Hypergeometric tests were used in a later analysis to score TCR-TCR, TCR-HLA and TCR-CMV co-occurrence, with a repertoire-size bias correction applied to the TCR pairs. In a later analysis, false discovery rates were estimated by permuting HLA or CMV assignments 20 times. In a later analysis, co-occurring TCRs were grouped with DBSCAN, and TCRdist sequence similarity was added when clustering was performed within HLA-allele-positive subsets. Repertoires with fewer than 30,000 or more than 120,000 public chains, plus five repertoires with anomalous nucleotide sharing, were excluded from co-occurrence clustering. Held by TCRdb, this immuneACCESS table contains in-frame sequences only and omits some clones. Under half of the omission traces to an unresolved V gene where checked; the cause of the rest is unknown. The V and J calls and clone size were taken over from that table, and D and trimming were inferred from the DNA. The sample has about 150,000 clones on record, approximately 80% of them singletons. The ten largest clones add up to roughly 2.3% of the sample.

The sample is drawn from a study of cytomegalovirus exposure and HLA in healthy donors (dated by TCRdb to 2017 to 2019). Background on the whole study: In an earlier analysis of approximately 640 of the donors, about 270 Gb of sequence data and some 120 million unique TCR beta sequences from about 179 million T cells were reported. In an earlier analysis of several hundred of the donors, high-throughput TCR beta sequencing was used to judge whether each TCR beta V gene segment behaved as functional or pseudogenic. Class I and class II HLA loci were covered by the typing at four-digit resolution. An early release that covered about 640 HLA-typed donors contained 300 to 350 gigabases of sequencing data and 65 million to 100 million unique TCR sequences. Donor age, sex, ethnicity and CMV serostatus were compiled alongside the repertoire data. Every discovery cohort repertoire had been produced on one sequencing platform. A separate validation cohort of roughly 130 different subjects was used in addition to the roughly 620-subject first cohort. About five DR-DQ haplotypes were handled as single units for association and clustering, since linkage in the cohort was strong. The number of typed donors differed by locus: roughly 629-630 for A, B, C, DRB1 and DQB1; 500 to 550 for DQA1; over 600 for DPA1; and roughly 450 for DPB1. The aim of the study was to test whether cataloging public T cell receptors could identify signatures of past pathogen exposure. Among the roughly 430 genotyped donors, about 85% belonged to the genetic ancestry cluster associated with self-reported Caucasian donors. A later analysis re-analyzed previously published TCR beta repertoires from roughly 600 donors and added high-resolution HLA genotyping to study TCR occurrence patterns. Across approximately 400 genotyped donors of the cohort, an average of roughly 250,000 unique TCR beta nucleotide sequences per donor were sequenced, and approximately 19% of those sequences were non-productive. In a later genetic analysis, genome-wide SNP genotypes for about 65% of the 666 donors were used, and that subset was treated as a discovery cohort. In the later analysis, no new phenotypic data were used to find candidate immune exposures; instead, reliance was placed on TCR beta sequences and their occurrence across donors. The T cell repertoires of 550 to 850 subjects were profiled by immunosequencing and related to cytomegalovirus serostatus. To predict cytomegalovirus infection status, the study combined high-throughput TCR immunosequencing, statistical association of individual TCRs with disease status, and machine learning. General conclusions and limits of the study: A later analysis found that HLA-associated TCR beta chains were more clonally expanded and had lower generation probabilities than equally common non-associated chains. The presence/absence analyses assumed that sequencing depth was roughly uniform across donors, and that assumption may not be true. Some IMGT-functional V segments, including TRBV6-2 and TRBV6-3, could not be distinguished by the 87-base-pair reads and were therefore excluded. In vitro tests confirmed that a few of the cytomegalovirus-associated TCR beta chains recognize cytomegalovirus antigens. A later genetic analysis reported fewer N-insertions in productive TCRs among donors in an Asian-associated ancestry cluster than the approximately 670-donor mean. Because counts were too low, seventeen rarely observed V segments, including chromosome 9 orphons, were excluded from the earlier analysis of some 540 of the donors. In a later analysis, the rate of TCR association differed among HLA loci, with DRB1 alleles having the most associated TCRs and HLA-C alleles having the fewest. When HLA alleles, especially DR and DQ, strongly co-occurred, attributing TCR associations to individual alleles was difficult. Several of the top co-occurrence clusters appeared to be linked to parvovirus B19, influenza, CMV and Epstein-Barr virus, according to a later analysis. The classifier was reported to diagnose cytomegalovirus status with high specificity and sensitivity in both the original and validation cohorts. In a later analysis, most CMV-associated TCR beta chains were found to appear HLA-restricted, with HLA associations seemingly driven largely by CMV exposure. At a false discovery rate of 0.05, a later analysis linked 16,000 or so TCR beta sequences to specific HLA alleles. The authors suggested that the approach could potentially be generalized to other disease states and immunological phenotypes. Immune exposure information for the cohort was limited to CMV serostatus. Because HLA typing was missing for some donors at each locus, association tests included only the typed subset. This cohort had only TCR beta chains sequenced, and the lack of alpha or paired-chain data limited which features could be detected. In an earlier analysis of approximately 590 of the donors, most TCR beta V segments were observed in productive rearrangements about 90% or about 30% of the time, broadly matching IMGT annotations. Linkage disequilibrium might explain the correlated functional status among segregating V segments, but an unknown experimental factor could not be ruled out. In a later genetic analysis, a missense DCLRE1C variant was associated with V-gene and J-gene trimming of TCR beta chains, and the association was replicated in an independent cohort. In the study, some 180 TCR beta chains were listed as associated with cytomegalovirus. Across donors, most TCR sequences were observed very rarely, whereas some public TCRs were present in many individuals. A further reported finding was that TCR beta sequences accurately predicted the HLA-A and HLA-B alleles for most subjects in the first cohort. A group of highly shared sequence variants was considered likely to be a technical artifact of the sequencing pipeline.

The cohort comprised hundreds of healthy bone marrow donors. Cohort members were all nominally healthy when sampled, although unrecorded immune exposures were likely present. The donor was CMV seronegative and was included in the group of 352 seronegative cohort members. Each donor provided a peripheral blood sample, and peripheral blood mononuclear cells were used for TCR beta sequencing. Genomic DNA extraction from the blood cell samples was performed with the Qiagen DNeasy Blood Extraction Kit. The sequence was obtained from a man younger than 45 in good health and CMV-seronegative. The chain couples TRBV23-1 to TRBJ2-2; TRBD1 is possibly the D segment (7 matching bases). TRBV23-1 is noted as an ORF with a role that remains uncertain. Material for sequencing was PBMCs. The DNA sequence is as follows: TGCGCCAGCAGTCAATTGGGGAGGACAGGGAACACCGGGGAGCTGTTTTTT. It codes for CASSQLGRTGNTGELFF.